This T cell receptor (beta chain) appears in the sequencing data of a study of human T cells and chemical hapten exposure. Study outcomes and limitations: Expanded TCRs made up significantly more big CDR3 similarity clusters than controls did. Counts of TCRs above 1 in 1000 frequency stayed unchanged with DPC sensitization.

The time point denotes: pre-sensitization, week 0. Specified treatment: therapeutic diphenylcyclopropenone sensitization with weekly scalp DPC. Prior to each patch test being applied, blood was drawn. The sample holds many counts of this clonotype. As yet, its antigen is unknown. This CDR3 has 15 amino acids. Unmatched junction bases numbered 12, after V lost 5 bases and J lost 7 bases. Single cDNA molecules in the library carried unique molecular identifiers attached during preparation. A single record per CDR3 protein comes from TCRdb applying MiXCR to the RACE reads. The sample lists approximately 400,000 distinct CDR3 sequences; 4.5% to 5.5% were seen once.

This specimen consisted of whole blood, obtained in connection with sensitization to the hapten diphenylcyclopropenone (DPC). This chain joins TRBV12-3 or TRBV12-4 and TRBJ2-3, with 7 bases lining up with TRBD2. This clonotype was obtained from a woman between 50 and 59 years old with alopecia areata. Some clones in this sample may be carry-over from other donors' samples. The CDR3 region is CASSLPLAEVHTQYF. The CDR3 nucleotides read TGTGCCAGCAGTCTGCCGCTAGCGGAGGTTCATACGCAGTATTTT.